This TCR beta chain appears in the sequencing data of a study of CD8+CD57+ T cells in acquired aplastic anemia. Germline assignment: CDR1 DFQATT and CDR2 SNEGSKA (reference sequence). This CDR3 is 11 amino acids long. V lost 4 bases and J lost 4, with 6 bases in between. On this clonotype: Its antigen is as yet unknown.

For sequencing, patients were chosen who had shown expansion of CD8+CD57+ cells by flow cytometry. Genomic DNA served as template for TCR beta VDJ and CDR3 profiling. TCRdb re-analysed the reads in MiXCR, keeping a single row per CDR3 protein. The repertoire has under 250,000 distinct CDR3 sequences, 65% of them found once; the top ten carry under 60%. Study outcomes and limitations: Controls did not differ significantly from patients in CD8+ Simpson's diversity.

The sequenced sample consisted of sorted CD4+, CD8+, or CD8+CD57+ T cells (not recorded which) from PBMCs. The gene calls are TRBV20-1 and TRBJ2-3; the D is unclear. This TCR was recovered from a human donor with aplastic anemia. The CDR3 region is CSATRADTQYF. The CDR3, as DNA: TGCAGTGCTACCCGAGCAGATACGCAGTATTTT.